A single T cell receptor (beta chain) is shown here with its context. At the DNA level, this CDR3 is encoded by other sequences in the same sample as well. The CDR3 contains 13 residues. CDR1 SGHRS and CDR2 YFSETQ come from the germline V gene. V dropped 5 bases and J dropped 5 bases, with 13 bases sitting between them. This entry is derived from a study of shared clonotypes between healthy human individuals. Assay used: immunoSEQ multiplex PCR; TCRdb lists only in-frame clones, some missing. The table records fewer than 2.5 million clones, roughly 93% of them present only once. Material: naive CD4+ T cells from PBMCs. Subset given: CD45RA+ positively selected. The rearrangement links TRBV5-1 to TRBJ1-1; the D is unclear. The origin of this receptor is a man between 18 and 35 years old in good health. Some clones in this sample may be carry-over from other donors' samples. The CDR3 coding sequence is TGCGCCAGCAGTCAGGAGGGCGGGACTGAAGCTTTCTTT. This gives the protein CASSQEGGTEAFF.